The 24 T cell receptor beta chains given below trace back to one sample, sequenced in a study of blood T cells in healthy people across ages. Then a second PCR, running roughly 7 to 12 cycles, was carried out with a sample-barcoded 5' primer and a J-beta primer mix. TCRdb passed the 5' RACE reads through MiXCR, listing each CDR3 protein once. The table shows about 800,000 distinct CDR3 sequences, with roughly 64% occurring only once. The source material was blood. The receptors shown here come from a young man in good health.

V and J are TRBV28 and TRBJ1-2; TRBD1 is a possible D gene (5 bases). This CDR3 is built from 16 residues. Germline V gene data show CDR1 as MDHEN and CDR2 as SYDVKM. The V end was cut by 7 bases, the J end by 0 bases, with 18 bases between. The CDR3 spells CASNPPGAGANYGYTF. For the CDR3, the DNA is TGTGCCAGCAACCCCCCTGGGGCGGGCGCTAACTATGGCTACACCTTC.

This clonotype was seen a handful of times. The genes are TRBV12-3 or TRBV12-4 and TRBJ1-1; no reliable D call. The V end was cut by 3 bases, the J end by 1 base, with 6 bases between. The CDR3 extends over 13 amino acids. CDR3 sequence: CASSFKGNTEAFF. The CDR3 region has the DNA TGTGCCAGCAGTTTTAAGGGGAACACTGAAGCTTTCTTT.

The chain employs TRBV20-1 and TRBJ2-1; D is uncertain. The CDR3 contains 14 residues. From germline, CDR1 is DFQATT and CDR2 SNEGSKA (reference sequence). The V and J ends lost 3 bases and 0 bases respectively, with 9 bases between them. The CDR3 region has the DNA TGCAGTGCTAGTAAGCTCAACTCCTACAATGAGCAGTTCTTC. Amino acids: CSASKLNSYNEQFF.

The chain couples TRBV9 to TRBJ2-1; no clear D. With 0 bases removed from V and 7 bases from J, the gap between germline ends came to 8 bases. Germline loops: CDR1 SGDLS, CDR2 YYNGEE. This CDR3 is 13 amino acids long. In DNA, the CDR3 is TGTGCCAGCAGCGTAGGGTCTAGAAATGAGCAGTTCTTC. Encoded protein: CASSVGSRNEQFF.

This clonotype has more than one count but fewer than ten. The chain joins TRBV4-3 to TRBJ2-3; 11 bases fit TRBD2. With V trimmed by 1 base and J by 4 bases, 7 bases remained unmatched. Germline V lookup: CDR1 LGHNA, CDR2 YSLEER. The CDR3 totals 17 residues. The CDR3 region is CASSQAPSGRRSDTQYF. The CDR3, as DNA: TGCGCCAGCAGCCAAGCCCCTAGCGGGAGGAGATCAGATACGCAGTATTTT.

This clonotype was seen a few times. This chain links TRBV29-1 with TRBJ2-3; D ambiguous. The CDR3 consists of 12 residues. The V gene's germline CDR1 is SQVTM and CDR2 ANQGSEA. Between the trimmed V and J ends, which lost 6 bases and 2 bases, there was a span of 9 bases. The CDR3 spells CSVIGDTDTQYF. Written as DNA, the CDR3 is TGCAGCGTGATAGGTGACACAGATACGCAGTATTTT.

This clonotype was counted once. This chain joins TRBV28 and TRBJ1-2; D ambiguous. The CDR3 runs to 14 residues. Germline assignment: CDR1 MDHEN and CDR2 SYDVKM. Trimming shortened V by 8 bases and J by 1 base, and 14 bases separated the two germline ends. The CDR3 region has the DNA TGTGCCAGCGCAACCCAGCGGGATAACTATGGCTACACCTTC. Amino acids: CASATQRDNYGYTF.

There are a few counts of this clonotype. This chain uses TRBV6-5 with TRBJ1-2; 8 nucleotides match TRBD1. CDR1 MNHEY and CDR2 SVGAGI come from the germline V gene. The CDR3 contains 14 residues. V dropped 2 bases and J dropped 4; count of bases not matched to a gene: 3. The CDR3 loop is CASSYRQGSYGYTF. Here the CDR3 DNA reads TGTGCCAGCAGTTACAGACAGGGGAGCTATGGCTACACCTTC.

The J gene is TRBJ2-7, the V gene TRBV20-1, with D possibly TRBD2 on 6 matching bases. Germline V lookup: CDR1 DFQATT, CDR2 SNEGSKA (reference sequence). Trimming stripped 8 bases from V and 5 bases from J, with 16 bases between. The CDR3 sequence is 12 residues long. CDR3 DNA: TGCAGTAGCCCGGGACTTACGAACGAGCAGTACTTC. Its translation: CSSPGLTNEQYF.

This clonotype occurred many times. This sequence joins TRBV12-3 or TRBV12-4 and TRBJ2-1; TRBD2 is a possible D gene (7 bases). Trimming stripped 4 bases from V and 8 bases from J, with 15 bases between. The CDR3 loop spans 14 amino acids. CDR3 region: CASSYGGRADEQFF. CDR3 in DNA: TGTGCCAGCAGTTACGGGGGGCGCGCGGATGAGCAGTTCTTC.

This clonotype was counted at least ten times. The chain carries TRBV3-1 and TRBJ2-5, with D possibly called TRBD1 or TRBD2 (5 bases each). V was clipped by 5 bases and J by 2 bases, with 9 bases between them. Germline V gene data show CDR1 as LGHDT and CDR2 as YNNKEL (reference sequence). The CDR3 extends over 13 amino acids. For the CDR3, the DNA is TGTGCCAGCAGCGGGGGACGGCAAGAGACCCAGTACTTC. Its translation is CASSGGRQETQYF.

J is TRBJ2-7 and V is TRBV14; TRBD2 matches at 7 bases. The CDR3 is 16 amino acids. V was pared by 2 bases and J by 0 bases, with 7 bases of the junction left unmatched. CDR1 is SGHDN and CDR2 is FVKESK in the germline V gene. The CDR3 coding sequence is TGTGCCAGCAGCCAAAATGGGGCGGGAGCCTCCTACGAGCAGTACTTC. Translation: CASSQNGAGASYEQYF.

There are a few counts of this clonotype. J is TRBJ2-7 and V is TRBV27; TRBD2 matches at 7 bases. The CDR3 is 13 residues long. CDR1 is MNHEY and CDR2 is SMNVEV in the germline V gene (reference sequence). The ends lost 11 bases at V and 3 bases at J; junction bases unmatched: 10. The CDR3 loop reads CAGGGIRDYEQYF. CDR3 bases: TGTGCCGGGGGGGGTATACGCGACTACGAGCAGTACTTC.

For the CDR3, the DNA is TGTGCCAGCAGCACCGGGACTAGCTCCTCTGGGGCCAACGTCCTGACTTTC. This encodes CASSTGTSSSGANVLTF. V is TRBV28 and J is TRBJ2-6, with TRBD2 matching over 9 bases. The V gene end was trimmed by 6 bases and the J gene end by 0 bases; junction bases not matched to a gene: 6. The CDR3 sequence is 17 residues long. Germline V gives CDR1 MDHEN, CDR2 SYDVKM. The full variable domain, rest sourced from reference TRBV28 and TRBJ2-6, is DVKVTQSSRYLVKRTGEKVFLECVQDMDHENMFWYRQDPGLGLRLIYFSYDVKMKEKGDIPEGYSVSREKKERFSLILESASTNQTSMYLCASSTGTSSSGANVLTFGAGSRLTVL.

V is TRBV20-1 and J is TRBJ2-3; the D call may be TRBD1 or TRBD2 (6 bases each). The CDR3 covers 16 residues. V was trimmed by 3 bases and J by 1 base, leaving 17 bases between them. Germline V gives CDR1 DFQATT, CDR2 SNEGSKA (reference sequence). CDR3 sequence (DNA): TGCAGTGCTAGGCAACAGGGTGGGGGGCGCACAGATACGCAGTATTTT. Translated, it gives CSARQQGGGRTDTQYF.

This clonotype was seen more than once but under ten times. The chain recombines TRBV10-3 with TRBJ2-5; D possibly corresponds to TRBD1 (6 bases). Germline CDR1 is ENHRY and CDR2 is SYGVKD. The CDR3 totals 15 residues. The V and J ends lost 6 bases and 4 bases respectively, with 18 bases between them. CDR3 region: CAIRNGTSRGETQYF. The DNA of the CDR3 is TGTGCCATCAGGAATGGGACATCCCGAGGAGAGACCCAGTACTTC.

CDR3 bases: TGTGCCAGCTTAGCCCGTAACACTGAAGCTTTCTTT. It specifies CASLARNTEAFF. The chain has TRBV27 and TRBJ1-1; no clear D. V lost 8 bases to trimming and J lost 2 bases, with 9 bases between them. This CDR3 has 12 residues. Germline-derived CDR1 and CDR2 are MNHEY and SMNVEV (reference sequence).

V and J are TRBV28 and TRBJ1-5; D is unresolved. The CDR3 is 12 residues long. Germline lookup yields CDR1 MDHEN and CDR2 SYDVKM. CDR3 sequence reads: CALGGLNQPQHF. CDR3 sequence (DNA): TGTGCATTGGGAGGGCTGAATCAGCCCCAGCATTTT. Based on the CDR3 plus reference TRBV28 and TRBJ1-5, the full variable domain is DVKVTQSSRYLVKRTGEKVFLECVQDMDHENMFWYRQDPGLGLRLIYFSYDVKMKEKGDIPEGYSVSREKKERFSLILESASTNQTSMYLCALGGLNQPQHFGDGTRLSIL.

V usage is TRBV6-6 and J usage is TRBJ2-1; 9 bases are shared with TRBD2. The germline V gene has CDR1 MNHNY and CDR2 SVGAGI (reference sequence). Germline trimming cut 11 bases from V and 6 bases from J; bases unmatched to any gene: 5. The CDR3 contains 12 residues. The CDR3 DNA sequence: TGTGCCGGGGGACTAGCAATCAATGAGCAGTTCTTC. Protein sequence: CAGGLAINEQFF.

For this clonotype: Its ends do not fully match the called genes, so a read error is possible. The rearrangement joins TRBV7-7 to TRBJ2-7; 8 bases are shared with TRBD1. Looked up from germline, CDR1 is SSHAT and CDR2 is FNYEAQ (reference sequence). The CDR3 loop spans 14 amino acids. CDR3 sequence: CASSLNPDRGEQYF. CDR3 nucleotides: TGTGCTAGCAGCTTAAACCCCGACAGGGGCGAGCAGTACTTC.

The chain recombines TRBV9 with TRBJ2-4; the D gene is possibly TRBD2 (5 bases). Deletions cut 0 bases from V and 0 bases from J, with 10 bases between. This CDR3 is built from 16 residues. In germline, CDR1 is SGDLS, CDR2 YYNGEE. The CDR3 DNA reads TGTGCCAGCAGCGTAGACGGGGTCTCAGCCAAAAACATTCAGTACTTC. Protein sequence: CASSVDGVSAKNIQYF.

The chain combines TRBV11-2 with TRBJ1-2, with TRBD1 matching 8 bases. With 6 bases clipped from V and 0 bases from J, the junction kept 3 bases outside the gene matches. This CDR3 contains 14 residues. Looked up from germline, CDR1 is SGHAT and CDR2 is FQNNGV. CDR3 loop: CASSRTGPNYGYTF. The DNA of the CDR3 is TGTGCCAGCAGTCGGACAGGGCCTAACTATGGCTACACCTTC.

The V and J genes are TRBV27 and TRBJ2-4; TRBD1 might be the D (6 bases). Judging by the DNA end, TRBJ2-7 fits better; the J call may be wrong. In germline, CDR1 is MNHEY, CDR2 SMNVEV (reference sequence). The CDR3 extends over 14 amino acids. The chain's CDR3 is CASSLGHRLYEQYF. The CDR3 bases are TGTGCCAGCAGCTTGGGACACCGCTTATACGAGCAGTACTTC.

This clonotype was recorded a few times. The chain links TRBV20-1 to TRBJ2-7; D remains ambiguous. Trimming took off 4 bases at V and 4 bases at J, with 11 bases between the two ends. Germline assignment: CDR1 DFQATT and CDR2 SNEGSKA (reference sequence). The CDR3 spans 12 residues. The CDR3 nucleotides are TGCAGTGCTACGATGTCAGCTTACGAGCAGTACTTC. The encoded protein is CSATMSAYEQYF.